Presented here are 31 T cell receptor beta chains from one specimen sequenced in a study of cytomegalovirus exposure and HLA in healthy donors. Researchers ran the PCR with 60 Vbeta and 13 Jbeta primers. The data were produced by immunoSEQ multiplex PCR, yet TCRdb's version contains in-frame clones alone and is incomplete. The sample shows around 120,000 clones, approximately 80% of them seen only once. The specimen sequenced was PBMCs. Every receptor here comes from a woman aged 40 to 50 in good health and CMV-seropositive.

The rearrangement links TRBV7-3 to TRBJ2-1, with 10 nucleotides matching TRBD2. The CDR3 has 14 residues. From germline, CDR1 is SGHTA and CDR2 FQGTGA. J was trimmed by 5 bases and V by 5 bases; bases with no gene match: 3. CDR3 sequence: CASSPSGSDNEQFF. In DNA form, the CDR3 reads TGTGCCAGCAGCCCTAGCGGGAGTGACAATGAGCAGTTCTTC.

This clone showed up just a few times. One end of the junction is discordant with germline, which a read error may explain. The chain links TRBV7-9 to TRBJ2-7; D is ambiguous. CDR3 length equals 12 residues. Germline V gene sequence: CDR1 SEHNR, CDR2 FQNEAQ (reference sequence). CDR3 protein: CSSSADEDEQYF. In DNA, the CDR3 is TGTTCCAGCAGCGCCGATGAGGACGAGCAGTACTTC.

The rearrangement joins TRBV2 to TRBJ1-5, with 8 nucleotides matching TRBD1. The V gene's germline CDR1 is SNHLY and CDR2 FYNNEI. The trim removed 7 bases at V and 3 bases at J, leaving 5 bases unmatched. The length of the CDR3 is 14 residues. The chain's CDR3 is CASTDRVNNQPQHF. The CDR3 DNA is TGTGCCAGCACGGACAGGGTCAACAATCAGCCCCAGCATTTT. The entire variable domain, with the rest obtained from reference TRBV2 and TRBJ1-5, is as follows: EPEVTQTPSHQVTQMGQEVILRCVPISNHLYFYWYRQILGQKVEFLVSFYNNEISEKSEIFDDQFSVERPDGSNFTLKIRSTKLEDSAMYFCASTDRVNNQPQHFGDGTRLSIL.

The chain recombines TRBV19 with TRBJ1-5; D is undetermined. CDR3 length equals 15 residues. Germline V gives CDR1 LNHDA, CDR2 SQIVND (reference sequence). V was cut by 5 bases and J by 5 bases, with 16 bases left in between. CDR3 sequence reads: CASSSGGLTYQPQHF. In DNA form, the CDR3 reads TGTGCCAGTAGTTCCGGAGGGCTCACCTATCAGCCCCAGCATTTT.

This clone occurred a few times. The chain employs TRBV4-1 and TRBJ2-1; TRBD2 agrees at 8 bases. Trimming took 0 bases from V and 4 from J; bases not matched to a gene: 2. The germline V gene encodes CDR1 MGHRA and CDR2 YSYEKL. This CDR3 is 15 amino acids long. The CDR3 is CASSQEQRGYNEQFF. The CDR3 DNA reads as TGCGCCAGCAGCCAAGAACAGCGGGGGTACAATGAGCAGTTCTTC.

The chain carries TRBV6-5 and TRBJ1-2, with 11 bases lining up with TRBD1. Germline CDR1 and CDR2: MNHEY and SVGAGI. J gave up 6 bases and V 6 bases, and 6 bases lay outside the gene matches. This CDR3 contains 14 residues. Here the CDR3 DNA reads TGTGCCAGCAGCAGGACAGGGGGCGCCGATGGCTACACCTTC. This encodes CASSRTGGADGYTF.

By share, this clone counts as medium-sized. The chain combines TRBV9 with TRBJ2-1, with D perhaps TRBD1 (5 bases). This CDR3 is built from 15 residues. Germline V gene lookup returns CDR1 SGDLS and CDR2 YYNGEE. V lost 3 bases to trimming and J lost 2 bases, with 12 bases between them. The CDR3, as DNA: TGTGCCAGCAGCGCACAGGATTTGACCTACAATGAGCAGTTCTTC. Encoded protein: CASSAQDLTYNEQFF.

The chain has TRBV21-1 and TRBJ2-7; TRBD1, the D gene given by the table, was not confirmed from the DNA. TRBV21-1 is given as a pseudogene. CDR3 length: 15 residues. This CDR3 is CASSKAKVGRAQQYF. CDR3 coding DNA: TGTGCCAGCAGCAAAGCGAAGGTGGGCAGGGCCCAGCAGTACTTC.

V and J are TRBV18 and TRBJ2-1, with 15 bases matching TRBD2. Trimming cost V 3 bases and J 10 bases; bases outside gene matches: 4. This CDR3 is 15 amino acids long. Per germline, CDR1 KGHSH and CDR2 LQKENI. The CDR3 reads CASSPPGLAGGEQFF. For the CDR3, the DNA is TGTGCCAGCTCACCTCCGGGACTAGCGGGGGGAGAGCAGTTCTTC.

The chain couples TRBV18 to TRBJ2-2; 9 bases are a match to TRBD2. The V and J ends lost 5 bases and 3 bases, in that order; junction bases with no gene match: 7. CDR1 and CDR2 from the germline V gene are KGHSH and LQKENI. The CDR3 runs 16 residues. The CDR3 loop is CASSLQTSGYTGELFF. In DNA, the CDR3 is TGTGCCAGCTCATTGCAGACTAGCGGCTACACCGGGGAGCTGTTTTTT.

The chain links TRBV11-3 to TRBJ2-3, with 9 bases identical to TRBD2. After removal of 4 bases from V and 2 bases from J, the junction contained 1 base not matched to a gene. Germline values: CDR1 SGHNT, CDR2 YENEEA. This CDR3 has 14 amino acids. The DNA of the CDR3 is TGTGCCAGCAGCTCTAGCGGGGCCACAGATACGCAGTATTTT. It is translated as CASSSSGATDTQYF.

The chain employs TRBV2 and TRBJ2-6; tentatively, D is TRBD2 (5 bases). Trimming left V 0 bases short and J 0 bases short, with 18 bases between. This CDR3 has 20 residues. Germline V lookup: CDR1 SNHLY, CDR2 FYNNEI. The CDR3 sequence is CASSEALLGLLSSGANVLTF. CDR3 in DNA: TGTGCCAGCAGTGAAGCGCTATTAGGACTCCTCAGCTCTGGGGCCAACGTCCTGACTTTC.

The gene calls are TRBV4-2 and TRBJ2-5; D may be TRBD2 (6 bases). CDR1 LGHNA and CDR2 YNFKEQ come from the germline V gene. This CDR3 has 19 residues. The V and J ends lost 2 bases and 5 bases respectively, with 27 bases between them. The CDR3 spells CASSQNPWTTGDSLETQYF. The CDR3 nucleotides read TGTGCCAGCAGCCAAAACCCTTGGACAACGGGGGACTCGCTGGAGACCCAGTACTTC.

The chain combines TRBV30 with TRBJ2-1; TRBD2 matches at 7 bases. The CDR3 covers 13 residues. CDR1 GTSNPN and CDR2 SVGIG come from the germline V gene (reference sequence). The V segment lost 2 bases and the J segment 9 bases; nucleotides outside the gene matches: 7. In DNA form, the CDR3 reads TGTGCCTGGAGTAGGGTTAGGGAGGGTGAGCAGTTCTTC. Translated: CAWSRVREGEQFF. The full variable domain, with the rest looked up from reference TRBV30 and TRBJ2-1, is SQTIHQWPATLVQPVGSPLSLECTVEGTSNPNLYWYRQAAGRGLQLLFYSVGIGQISSEVPQNLSASRPQDRQFILSSKKLLLSDSGFYLCAWSRVREGEQFFGPGTRLTVL.

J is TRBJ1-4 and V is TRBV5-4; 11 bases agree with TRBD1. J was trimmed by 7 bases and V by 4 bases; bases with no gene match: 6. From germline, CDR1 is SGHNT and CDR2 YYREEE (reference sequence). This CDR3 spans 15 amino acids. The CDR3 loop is CASSLDRGRTEKLFF. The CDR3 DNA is TGTGCCAGCAGCCTGGACAGGGGGCGGACTGAAAAACTGTTTTTT. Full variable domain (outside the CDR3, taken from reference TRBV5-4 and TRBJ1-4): ETGVTQSPTHLIKTRGQQVTLRCSSQSGHNTVSWYQQALGQGPQFIFQYYREEENGRGNFPPRFSGLQFPNYSSELNVNALELDDSALYLCASSLDRGRTEKLFFGSGTQLSVL.

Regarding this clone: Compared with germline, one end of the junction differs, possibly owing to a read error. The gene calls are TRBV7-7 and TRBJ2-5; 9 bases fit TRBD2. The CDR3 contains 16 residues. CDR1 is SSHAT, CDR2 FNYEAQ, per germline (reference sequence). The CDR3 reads CASSLGVSGSGETQYF. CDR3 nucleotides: TGTGCTAGCAGCTTAGGCGTTAGCGGGAGCGGAGAGACCCAGTACTTC.

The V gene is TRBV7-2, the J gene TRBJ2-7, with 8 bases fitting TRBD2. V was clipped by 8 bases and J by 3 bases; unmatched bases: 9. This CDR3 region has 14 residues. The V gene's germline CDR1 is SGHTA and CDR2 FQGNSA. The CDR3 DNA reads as TGTGCCAGCTCCCCAGGGACTAGTGTCTACGAGCAGTACTTC. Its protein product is CASSPGTSVYEQYF.

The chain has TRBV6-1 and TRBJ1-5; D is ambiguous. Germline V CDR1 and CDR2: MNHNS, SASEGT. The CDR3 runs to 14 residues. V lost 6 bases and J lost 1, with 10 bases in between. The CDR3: CASRLSASNQPQHF. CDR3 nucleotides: TGTGCCAGCAGATTATCAGCGAGCAATCAGCCCCAGCATTTT.

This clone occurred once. The CDR3 nucleotides are TGCGCCAGCAGCTTGAGGAGCGGGCAGAGCTCCTACGAGCAGTACTTC. It yields the protein CASSLRSGQSSYEQYF. V is TRBV5-1 and J is TRBJ2-7, with D perhaps TRBD2 (6 bases). The CDR3 is 16 residues long. Between the trimmed V and J ends, which lost 1 base and 0 bases, there was a span of 14 bases. Germline CDR1 reads SGHRS; CDR2 reads YFSETQ.

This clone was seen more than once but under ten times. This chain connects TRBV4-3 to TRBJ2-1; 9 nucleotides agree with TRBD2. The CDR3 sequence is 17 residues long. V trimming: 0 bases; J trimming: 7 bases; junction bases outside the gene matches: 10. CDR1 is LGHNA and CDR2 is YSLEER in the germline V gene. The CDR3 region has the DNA TGCGCCAGCAGCCAAGATCTGGGCGGGAGGGCTGGGAATGAGCAGTTCTTC. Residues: CASSQDLGGRAGNEQFF.

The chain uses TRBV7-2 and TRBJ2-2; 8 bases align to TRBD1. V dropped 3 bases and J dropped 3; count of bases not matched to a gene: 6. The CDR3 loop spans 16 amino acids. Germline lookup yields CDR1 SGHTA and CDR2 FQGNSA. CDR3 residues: CASSFSGTGDTGELFF. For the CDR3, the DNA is TGTGCCAGCAGCTTCTCCGGGACAGGCGACACCGGGGAGCTGTTTTTT.

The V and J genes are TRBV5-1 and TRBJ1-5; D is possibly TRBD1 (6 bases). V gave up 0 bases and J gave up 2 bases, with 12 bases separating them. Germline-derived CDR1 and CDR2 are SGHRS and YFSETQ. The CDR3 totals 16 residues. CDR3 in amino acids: CASSLGGGRGNQPQHF. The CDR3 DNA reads TGCGCCAGCAGCTTGGGGGGGGGCCGGGGCAATCAGCCCCAGCATTTT.

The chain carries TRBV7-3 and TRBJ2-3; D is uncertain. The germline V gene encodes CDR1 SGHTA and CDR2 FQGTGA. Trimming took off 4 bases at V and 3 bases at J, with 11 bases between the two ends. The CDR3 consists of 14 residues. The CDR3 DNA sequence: TGTGCCAGCAGCTCAGCAGGTCGTACAGATACGCAGTATTTT. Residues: CASSSAGRTDTQYF.

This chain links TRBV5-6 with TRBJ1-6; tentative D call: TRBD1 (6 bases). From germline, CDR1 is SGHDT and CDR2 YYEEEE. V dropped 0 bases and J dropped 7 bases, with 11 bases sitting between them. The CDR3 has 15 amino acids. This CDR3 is CASSLEYRENSPLHF. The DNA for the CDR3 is TGTGCCAGCAGCTTGGAGTACAGGGAGAATTCACCCCTCCACTTT.

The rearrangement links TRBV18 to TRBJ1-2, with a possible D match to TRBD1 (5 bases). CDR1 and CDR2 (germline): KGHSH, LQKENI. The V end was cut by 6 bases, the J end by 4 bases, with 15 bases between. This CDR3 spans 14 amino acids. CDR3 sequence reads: CASSHDSNFYGYTF. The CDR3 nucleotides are TGTGCCAGCTCCCACGACAGTAATTTCTATGGCTACACCTTC. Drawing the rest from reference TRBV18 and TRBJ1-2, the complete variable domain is NAGVMQNPRHLVRRRGQEARLRCSPMKGHSHVYWYRQLPEEGLKFMVYLQKENIIDESGMPKERFSAEFPKEGPSILRIQQVVRGDSAAYFCASSHDSNFYGYTFGSGTRLTVV.

The CDR3 nucleotides are TGTGCCAGCAGTTTAGGTAGGGGTCGGGAGACCCAGTACTTC. It specifies CASSLGRGRETQYF. This sequence joins TRBV27 and TRBJ2-5; D perhaps matches TRBD1 (5 bases). The germline V gene encodes CDR1 MNHEY and CDR2 SMNVEV (reference sequence). Trimming removed 2 bases at V and 5 bases at J, with 12 bases between. The CDR3 spans 14 residues.

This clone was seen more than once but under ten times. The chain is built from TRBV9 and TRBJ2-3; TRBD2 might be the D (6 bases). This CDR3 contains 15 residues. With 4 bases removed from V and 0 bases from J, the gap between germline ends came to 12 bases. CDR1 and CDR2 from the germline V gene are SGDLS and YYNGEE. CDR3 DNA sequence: TGTGCCAGCAGCCTCTACGCGGGGAGCACAGATACGCAGTATTTT. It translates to CASSLYAGSTDTQYF.

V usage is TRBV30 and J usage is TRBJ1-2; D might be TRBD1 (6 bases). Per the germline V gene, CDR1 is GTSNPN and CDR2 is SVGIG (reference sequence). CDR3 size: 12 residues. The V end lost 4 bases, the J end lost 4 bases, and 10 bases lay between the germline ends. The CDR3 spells CAWNRASYGYTF. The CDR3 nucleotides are TGTGCCTGGAACAGGGCGAGCTATGGCTACACCTTC.

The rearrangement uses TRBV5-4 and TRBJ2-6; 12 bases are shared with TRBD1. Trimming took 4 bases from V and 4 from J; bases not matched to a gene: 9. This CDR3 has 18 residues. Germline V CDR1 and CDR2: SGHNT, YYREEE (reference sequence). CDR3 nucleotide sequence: TGTGCCAGCAGCGGAGGGGGACAGGGGGCTTCAGGGGCCAACGTCCTGACTTTC. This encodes CASSGGGQGASGANVLTF.

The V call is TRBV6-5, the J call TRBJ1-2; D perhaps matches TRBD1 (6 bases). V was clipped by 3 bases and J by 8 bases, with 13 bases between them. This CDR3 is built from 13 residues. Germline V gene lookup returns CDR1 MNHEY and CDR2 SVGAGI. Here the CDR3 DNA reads TGTGCCAGCAGTTATCTTGCAGGGGCGGGCTACACCTTC. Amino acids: CASSYLAGAGYTF.

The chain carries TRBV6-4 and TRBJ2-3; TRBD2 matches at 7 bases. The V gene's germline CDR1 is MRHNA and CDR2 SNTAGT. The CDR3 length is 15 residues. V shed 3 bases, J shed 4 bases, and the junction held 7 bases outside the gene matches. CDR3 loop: CASSEGGGMPDTQYF. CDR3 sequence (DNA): TGTGCCAGCAGTGAGGGGGGGGGAATGCCAGATACGCAGTATTTT.